This T cell receptor (beta chain) is drawn from a study of radiotherapy plus CTLA-4 blockade in lung cancer. Study-wide background: Among patients, over 15% showed objective responses, and 30% to 35% had disease control.

Germline V gene lookup returns CDR1 SGHDT and CDR2 YYEEEE. The V gene lost 3 bases and the J gene lost 2 bases, with 12 bases spanning the gap. The CDR3 consists of 15 residues. Libraries were prepared by immunoSEQ multiplex PCR; TCRdb keeps only in-frame clonotypes and omits some of them. The sample contains 20,000 to 25,000 clones, about three quarters of which appear only once. This rearrangement joins TRBV5-6 to TRBJ1-3, with D possibly being TRBD1 (6 bases). The sample in question was peripheral blood, obtained from a patient treated with radiotherapy plus ipilimumab. The origin of this receptor is a human donor with non-small cell lung cancer who had stable disease on radiotherapy plus ipilimumab. The CDR3 loop is CASSSLTGTGNTIYF. CDR3 bases: TGTGCCAGCAGCTCCTTAACAGGGACTGGAAACACCATATATTTT.